These T cell receptor beta chains were read from a single sample in a study of HIV-infected patients and healthy controls. TCRdb re-called the 5' RACE reads with MiXCR, one entry per CDR3 protein. The sample records over 55,000 distinct CDR3 sequences, about 16% being singletons. Sequencing was done on a sample of CD4+ T cells from blood. All receptors derive from a human donor in good health. CDR3s include the opening cysteine and the closing phenylalanine or tryptophan. Fields, in order: clone size, V gene, CDR3 protein. Rows may omit the clone size; those that give it use once, few, many or a size class.

clone_size: NA; v_call: TRBV19; cdr3_aa: CASRWTGGVSGANVLTF
clone_size: few; v_call: TRBV30; cdr3_aa: CASPGLAGGKNEQFF
clone_size: NA; v_call: TRBV5-1; cdr3_aa: CASSLGDRDGAETQYF
clone_size: many; v_call: TRBV20-1; cdr3_aa: CSRLGTAYEQYF
clone_size: few; v_call: TRBV20-1; cdr3_aa: CSATRSSGNTIYF
clone_size: NA; v_call: TRBV24-1; cdr3_aa: CATGAENEQFF
clone_size: few; v_call: TRBV5-1; cdr3_aa: CASRLSNQETQYF
clone_size: NA; v_call: TRBV28; cdr3_aa: CASSFPAPGTDLYEQYF
clone_size: NA; v_call: TRBV7-2; cdr3_aa: CASSLAGRWGGETQYF
clone_size: NA; v_call: TRBV10-3; cdr3_aa: CAISPDAGDTQYF
clone_size: many; v_call: TRBV18; cdr3_aa: CASSPGTGGLTEAFF
clone_size: many; v_call: TRBV5-1; cdr3_aa: CASGQGAGDTQYF
clone_size: NA; v_call: TRBV6-5; cdr3_aa: CASSSRLADSYEQYF
clone_size: NA; v_call: TRBV13; cdr3_aa: CASSLRVSGANVLTF
clone_size: NA; v_call: TRBV7-9; cdr3_aa: CASSLARGNRASYEQYF
clone_size: NA; v_call: TRBV18; cdr3_aa: CASSPDSPYGYTF
clone_size: many; v_call: TRBV20-1; cdr3_aa: CSAPLATNNEQFF
clone_size: few; v_call: TRBV6-5; cdr3_aa: CASSSSGTGIREQYF
clone_size: few; v_call: TRBV5-4; cdr3_aa: CASSFTDRGSGYTF
clone_size: NA; v_call: TRBV28; cdr3_aa: CASSPGTGERYGYTF
clone_size: few; v_call: TRBV7-2; cdr3_aa: CASSLPGSPAQYF
clone_size: few; v_call: TRBV6-2/TRBV6-3; cdr3_aa: CASSYGSVPSYNEQFF
clone_size: many; v_call: TRBV7-6; cdr3_aa: CASSLAGLETQYF
clone_size: few; v_call: TRBV20-1; cdr3_aa: CSASGRDSRGSPLHF
clone_size: few; v_call: TRBV12-3/TRBV12-4; cdr3_aa: CASSLTLAGDEQFF
clone_size: many; v_call: TRBV20-1; cdr3_aa: CSATGPPETQYF
clone_size: many; v_call: TRBV7-9; cdr3_aa: CASSSRGDRYEQYF
clone_size: NA; v_call: TRBV29-1; cdr3_aa: CSVAWGEKLFF
clone_size: NA; v_call: TRBV7-8; cdr3_aa: CASSLEARRGSLNYGYTF
clone_size: NA; v_call: TRBV12-3/TRBV12-4; cdr3_aa: CASSSRLAGGNEQFF
clone_size: few; v_call: TRBV14; cdr3_aa: CASSSLAGDSYEQYF
clone_size: NA; v_call: TRBV6-2/TRBV6-3; cdr3_aa: CASSTSGPYEQYF
clone_size: many; v_call: TRBV29-1; cdr3_aa: CSVEGGRVSNEQFF
clone_size: few; v_call: TRBV28; cdr3_aa: CASRPQGQGRNQPQHF
clone_size: NA; v_call: TRBV14; cdr3_aa: CASRPSQGVHNEQFF
clone_size: NA; v_call: TRBV20-1; cdr3_aa: CSARDRPSHTDTQYF
clone_size: NA; v_call: TRBV7-2; cdr3_aa: CASSLTVSSGSDEQFF
clone_size: few; v_call: TRBV5-5; cdr3_aa: CASSLGLADSYEQYF
clone_size: NA; v_call: TRBV12-3/TRBV12-4; cdr3_aa: CATETGAYGYTF
clone_size: NA; v_call: TRBV9; cdr3_aa: CASSPSASGSSDTQYF
clone_size: many; v_call: TRBV29-1; cdr3_aa: CSVSLLPISGNTIYF
clone_size: many; v_call: TRBV27; cdr3_aa: CASSLSIRGYYGYTF
clone_size: NA; v_call: TRBV7-2; cdr3_aa: CASSLRGTGRNYGYTF
clone_size: few; v_call: TRBV6-2/TRBV6-3; cdr3_aa: CASALATDTQYF
clone_size: many; v_call: TRBV20-1; cdr3_aa: CSARQSERDEQFF
clone_size: many; v_call: TRBV10-3; cdr3_aa: CAISNRVSDEQYF
clone_size: NA; v_call: TRBV29-1; cdr3_aa: CSARTNKNYERYF